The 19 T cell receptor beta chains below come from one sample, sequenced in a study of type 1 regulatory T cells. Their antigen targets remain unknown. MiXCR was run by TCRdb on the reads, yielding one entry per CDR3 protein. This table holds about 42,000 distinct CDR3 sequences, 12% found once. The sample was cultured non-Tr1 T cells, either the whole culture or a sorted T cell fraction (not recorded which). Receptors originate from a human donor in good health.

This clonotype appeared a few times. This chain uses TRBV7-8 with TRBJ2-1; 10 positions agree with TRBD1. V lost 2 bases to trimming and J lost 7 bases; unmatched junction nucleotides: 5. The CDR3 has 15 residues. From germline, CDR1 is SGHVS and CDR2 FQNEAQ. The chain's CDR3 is CASSLRQGAGNEQFF. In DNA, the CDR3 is TGTGCCAGCAGCTTAAGACAGGGGGCGGGGAATGAGCAGTTCTTC.

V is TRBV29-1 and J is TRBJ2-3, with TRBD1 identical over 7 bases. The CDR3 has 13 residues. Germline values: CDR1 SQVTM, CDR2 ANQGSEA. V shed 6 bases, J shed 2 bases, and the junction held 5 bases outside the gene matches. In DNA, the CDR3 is TGCAGCGTGACAGGGCGATACACAGATACGCAGTATTTT. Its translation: CSVTGRYTDTQYF.

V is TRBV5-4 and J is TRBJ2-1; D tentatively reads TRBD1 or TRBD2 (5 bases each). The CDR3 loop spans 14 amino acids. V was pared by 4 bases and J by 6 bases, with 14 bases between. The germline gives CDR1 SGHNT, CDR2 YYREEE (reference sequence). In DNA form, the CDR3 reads TGTGCCAGCAGCCACGCCTTGGGGACCAATGAGCAGTTCTTC. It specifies CASSHALGTNEQFF.

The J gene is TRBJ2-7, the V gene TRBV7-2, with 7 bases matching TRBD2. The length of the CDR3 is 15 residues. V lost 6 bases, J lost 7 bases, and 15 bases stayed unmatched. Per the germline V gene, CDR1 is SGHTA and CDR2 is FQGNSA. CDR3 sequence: CASSSFLAGAREQYF. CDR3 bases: TGTGCCAGCAGTTCCTTTTTAGCGGGTGCAAGGGAGCAGTACTTC.

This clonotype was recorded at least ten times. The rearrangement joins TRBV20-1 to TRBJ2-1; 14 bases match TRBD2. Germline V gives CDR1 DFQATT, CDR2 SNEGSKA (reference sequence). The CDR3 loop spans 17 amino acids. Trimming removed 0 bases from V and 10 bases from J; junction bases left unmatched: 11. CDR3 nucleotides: TGCAGTGCTAGAGACGAGACCGGGACTAGCGGGGGCCGGGAGCAGTTCTTC. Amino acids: CSARDETGTSGGREQFF.

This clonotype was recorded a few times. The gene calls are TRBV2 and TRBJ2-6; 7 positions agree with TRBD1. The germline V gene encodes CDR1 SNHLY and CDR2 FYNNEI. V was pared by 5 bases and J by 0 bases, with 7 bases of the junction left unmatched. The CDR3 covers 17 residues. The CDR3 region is CASSRARGTSGANVLTF. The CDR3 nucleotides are TGTGCCAGCAGTAGGGCCAGGGGGACCTCTGGGGCCAACGTCCTGACTTTC. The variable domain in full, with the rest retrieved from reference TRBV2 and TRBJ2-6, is EPEVTQTPSHQVTQMGQEVILRCVPISNHLYFYWYRQILGQKVEFLVSFYNNEISEKSEIFDDQFSVERPDGSNFTLKIRSTKLEDSAMYFCASSRARGTSGANVLTFGAGSRLTVL.

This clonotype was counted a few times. In nucleotides, the CDR3 is TGTGCCAGCAGCTTTACCGGACAGGGGGGTTTGAATGAGCAGTTCTTC. Its translation is CASSFTGQGGLNEQFF. This chain connects TRBV7-9 to TRBJ2-1; 10 bases are a match to TRBD1. After removal of 3 bases from V and 7 bases from J, the junction contained 9 bases not matched to a gene. The CDR3 is 16 amino acids. CDR1 SEHNR and CDR2 FQNEAQ come from the germline V gene (reference sequence).

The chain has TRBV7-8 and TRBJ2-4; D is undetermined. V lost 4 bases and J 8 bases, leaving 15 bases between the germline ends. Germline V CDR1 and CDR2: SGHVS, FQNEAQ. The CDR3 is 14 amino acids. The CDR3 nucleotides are TGTGCCAGCAGCTCCCGTGGGATTACTCACATTCAGTACTTC. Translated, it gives CASSSRGITHIQYF.

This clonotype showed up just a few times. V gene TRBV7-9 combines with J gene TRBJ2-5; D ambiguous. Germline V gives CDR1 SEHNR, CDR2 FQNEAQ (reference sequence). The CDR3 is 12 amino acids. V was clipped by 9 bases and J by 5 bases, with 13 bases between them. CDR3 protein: CASLAGLETQYF. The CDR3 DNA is TGTGCCAGTCTGGCCGGGCTGGAGACCCAGTACTTC. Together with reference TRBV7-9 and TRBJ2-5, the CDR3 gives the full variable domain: DTGVSQNPRHKITKRGQNVTFRCDPISEHNRLYWYRQTLGQGPEFLTYFQNEAQLEKSRLLSDRFSAERPKGSFSTLEIQRTEQGDSAMYLCASLAGLETQYFGPGTRLLVL.

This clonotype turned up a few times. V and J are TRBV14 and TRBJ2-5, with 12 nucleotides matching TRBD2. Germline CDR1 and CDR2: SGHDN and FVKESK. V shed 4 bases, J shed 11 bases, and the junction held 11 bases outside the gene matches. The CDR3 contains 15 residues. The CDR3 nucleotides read TGTGCCAGCAGCCCTAGACTAGCGGGAGCCTCGGAGCAGTACTTC. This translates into CASSPRLAGASEQYF.

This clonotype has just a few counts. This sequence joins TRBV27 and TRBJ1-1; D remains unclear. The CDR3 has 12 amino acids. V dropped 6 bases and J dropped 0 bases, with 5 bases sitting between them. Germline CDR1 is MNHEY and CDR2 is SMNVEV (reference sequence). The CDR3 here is CASRDLNTEAFF. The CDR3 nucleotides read TGTGCCAGCAGGGACCTGAACACTGAAGCTTTCTTT.

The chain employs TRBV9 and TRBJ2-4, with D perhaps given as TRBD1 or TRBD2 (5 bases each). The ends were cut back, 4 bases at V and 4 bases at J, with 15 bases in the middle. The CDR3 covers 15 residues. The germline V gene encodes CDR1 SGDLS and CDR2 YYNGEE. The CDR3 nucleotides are TGTGCCAGCAGCACCGGGACCCTCGGGAAAAACATTCAGTACTTC. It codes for CASSTGTLGKNIQYF.

Here the CDR3 reads CASSPNPKSYNEQFF. The DNA for the CDR3 is TGTGCCAGCTCACCAAATCCTAAATCCTACAATGAGCAGTTCTTC. The V gene is TRBV18, the J gene TRBJ2-1; D unclear. Germline V gene data show CDR1 as KGHSH and CDR2 as LQKENI. This CDR3 has 15 amino acids. Trimming took off 2 bases at V and 1 base at J, with 9 bases between the two ends.

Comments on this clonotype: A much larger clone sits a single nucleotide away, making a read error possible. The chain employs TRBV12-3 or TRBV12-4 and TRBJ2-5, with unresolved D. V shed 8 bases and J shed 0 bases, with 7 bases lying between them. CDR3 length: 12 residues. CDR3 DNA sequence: TGTGCCAGCTCCGCAGACCAAGAGACCCAGTACTTC. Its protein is CASSADQETQYF.

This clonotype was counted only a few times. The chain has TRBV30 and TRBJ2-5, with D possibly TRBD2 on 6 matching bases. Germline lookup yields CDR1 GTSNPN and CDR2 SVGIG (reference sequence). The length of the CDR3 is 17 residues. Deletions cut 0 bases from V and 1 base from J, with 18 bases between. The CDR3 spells CAWSVSGTLLLQETQYF. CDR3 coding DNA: TGTGCCTGGAGTGTAAGTGGGACTTTACTTCTCCAAGAGACCCAGTACTTC.

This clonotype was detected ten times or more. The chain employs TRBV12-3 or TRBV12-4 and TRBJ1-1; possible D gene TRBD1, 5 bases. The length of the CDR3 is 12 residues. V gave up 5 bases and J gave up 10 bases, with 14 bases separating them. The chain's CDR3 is CASSTAGGGAFF. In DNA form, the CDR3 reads TGTGCCAGCAGTACAGCTGGGGGTGGAGCTTTCTTT.

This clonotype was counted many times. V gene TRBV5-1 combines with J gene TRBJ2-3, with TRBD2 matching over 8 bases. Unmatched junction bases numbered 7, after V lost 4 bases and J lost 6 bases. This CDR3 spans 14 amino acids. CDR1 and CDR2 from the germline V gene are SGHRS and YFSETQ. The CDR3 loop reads CASSPGTSGDTQYF. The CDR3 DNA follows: TGCGCCAGCAGCCCCGGGACTAGTGGTGATACGCAGTATTTT. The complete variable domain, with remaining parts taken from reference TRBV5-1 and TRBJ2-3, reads KAGVTQTPRYLIKTRGQQVTLSCSPISGHRSVSWYQQTPGQGLQFLFEYFSETQRNKGNFPGRFSGRQFSNSRSEMNVSTLELGDSALYLCASSPGTSGDTQYFGPGTRLTVL.

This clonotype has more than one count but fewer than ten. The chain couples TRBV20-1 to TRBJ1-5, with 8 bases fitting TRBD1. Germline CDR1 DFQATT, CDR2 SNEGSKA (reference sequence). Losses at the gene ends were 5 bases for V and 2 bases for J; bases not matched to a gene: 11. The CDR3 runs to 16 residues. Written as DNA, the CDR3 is TGCAGTGCTGGTTCGGACAGGGAGGGTGGCAATCAGCCCCAGCATTTT. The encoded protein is CSAGSDREGGNQPQHF.

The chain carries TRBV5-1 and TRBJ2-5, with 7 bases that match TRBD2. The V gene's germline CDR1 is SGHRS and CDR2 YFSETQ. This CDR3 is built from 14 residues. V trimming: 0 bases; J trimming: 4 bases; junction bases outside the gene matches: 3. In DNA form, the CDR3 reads TGCGCCAGCAGCTTGGGGACTAGTGGAGAGACCCAGTACTTC. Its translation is CASSLGTSGETQYF.